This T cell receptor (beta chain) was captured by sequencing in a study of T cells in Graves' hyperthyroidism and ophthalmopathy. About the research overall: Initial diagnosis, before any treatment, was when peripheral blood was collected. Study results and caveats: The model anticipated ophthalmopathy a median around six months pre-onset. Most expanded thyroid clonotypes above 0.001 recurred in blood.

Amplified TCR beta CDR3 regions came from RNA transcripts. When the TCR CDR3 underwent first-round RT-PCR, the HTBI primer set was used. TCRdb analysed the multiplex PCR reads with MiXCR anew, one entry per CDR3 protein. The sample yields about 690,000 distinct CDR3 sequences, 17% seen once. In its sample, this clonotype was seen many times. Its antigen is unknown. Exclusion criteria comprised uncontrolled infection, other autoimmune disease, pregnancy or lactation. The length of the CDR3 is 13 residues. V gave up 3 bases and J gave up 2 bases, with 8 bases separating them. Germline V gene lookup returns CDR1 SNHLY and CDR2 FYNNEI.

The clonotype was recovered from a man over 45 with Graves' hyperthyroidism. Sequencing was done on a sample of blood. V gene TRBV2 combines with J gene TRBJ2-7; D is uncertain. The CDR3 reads CASSDLTTYEQYF. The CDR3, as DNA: TGTGCCAGCAGTGATCTGACAACCTACGAGCAGTACTTC. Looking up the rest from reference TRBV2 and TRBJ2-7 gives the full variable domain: EPEVTQTPSHQVTQMGQEVILRCVPISNHLYFYWYRQILGQKVEFLVSFYNNEISEKSEIFDDQFSVERPDGSNFTLKIRSTKLEDSAMYFCASSDLTTYEQYFGPGTRLTVT.